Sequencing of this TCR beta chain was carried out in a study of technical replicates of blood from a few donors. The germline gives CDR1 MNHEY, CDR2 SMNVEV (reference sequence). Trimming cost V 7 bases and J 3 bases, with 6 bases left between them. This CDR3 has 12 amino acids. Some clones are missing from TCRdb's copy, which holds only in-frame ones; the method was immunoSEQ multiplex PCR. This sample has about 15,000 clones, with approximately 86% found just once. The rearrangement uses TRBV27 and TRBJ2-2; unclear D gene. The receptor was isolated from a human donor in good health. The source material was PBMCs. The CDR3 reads CASNGDTGELFF. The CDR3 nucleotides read TGTGCCAGCAATGGAGACACCGGGGAGCTGTTTTTT.